This is a list of T cell receptor beta chains from one sample in a study of cytomegalovirus exposure and HLA in healthy donors. Clones were read by immunoSEQ multiplex PCR, and TCRdb kept only the in-frame ones, dropping some. The sample has over 150,000 clones; 65% to 75% are singletons. Material: PBMCs. These receptors were taken from a man younger than 45 in good health and CMV-seronegative. Each CDR3 is given with its conserved first and last residue. A D gene is named only where the DNA matches it firmly. Some rows have no size entry. The others give once, few or many, or a class for an expanded clone.

V gene	D gene	J gene	clone size	CDR3 DNA	CDR3 protein
TRBV5-4	TRBD1	TRBJ1-2	once	TGTGCCAGCAGCCCTGGAGGGGGCGGCTACACCTTC	CASSPGGGGYTF
TRBV21-1	.	TRBJ1-2	.	TGTGCCAGCAGCAAGGGACAGGGGGCTAACTATGGCTACACCTTC	CASSKGQGANYGYTF
TRBV14	TRBD1	TRBJ1-6	.	TGTGCCAGCAGCCAGGGACAGGGATATTCACCCCTCCACTTT	CASSQGQGYSPLHF
TRBV4-2	TRBD2	TRBJ2-1	medium-sized	TGTGCCAGCAGCCAAGACGATAGCGGGGAGCCCTACAATGAGCAGTTCTTC	CASSQDDSGEPYNEQFF
TRBV5-1	TRBD1	TRBJ2-5	.	TGCGCCAGCAGCTTCGGCAGGGGGCAAGAGACCCAGTACTTC	CASSFGRGQETQYF
TRBV29-1	.	TRBJ1-2	.	TGCAGCTCAAAAGGGGGACGGTTCGATGGCTACACCTTC	CSSKGGRFDGYTF
TRBV9	.	TRBJ1-2	.	TGTGCCAGCAGCGCGGAGCAGGGCTTTAAGTATGGCTACCCCTTC	CASSAEQGFKYGYPF
TRBV21-1	.	TRBJ1-4	few	TGTGCCAGCATCCCCAAACGGGGGGGTACTAATGAAAAACTGTTTTTT	CASIPKRGGTNEKLFF
TRBV29-1	.	TRBJ1-3	.	TGCAGCGTTCCCGACAGACAACTCTCTGGAAACACCATATATTTT	CSVPDRQLSGNTIYF
TRBV6-6	.	TRBJ1-5	.	TGTGCCAGCACCCCCCGGCAGGGGAGCAATCAGCCCCAGCATTTT	CASTPRQGSNQPQHF
TRBV7-6	.	TRBJ1-3	.	TGTGCCAGCAGCTTAGGAGGGGGGGATTCCTCTGGAAACACCATATATTTT	CASSLGGGDSSGNTIYF
TRBV7-9	TRBD1	TRBJ2-2	few	TGTGCCAGCAGCTTAGACAGGGGGCGGTACACCGGGGAGCTGTTTTTT	CASSLDRGRYTGELFF
TRBV28	TRBD1	TRBJ1-3	.	TGTGCCAGCAGGGAGGGACAGGGGAGGTTAAACACCATATATTTT	CASREGQGRLNTIYF
TRBV7-2	TRBD1	TRBJ2-3	few	TGTGCCAGCAGCTTAGCGACAGGGGGAGATACGCAGTATTTT	CASSLATGGDTQYF
TRBV25-1	TRBD1	TRBJ2-5	.	TGTGCCTCCGAGGACAGGGGACAAGAGACCCAGTACTTC	CASEDRGQETQYF
TRBV28	.	TRBJ2-5	.	TGTGCCAGCAGTTTACCCCGTCCCCTCGAGACCCAGTACTTC	CASSLPRPLETQYF
TRBV19	.	TRBJ2-3	.	TGTGCCAGTAGTGCCACTAGTTGGACAGATACGCAGTATTTT	CASSATSWTDTQYF
TRBV11-2	TRBD1	TRBJ2-7	.	TGTGCCAGCAGCTTGAGACAGGGGAGCTACGAGCAGTACTTC	CASSLRQGSYEQYF
TRBV5-4	.	TRBJ1-2	.	TGTGCCAGCACGGACAGAACGAGTGAGGGCTACACCTTC	CASTDRTSEGYTF
TRBV7-2	TRBD2	TRBJ2-1	.	TGTGCCAGCAGCCCCGGGACTAGCGGGGATGAGCAGTTCTTC	CASSPGTSGDEQFF
TRBV5-6	TRBD1	TRBJ1-2	.	TGTGCCAGCAGCTTGGTTGTAGGGGGCGAGGGCTACACCTTC	CASSLVVGGEGYTF
TRBV4-2	TRBD1	TRBJ2-7	few	TGTGCCAGCAGCCCCTTCGGACAGGGGTACGACGAGCAGTACTTC	CASSPFGQGYDEQYF
TRBV6-1	TRBD2	TRBJ2-5	.	TGTGCCAGCAGTGATCTGGGACTAGGCATCGGGACCCAGTACTTC	CASSDLGLGIGTQYF
TRBV5-1	TRBD2	TRBJ2-1	.	TGCGCCAGCAGCTTTCGGTCTAGCGGGGACTACAATGAGCAGTTCTTC	CASSFRSSGDYNEQFF
TRBV9	TRBD2	TRBJ2-1	.	TGTGCCAGCAGCTCCGGGACTAGTACCAATGAGCAGTTCTTC	CASSSGTSTNEQFF
TRBV27	.	TRBJ2-1	.	TGTGCCAGCAGTTTATCGGGGAGTTCCTACAATGAGCAGTTCTTC	CASSLSGSSYNEQFF
TRBV19	.	TRBJ1-5	.	TGTGCCAGTAGTGGGGGGGCTGTTCAGCCCCAGCATTTT	CASSGGAVQPQHF
TRBV25-1	TRBD1	TRBJ1-4	.	TGTGCCAGCAGTCTCCTGGGACAGGAGGGGGAAAAACTGTTTTTT	CASSLLGQEGEKLFF
TRBV7-8	.	TRBJ2-7	.	TGTGCCAGCAGCCGCAGAACGGGCTACGAGCAGTACTTC	CASSRRTGYEQYF
TRBV5-5	TRBD1	TRBJ1-2	few	TGTGCCAGCAGCCTGGGGACAGACTATGGCTACACCTTC	CASSLGTDYGYTF
TRBV27	TRBD1	TRBJ1-4	.	TGTGCCAGCAGACCGGACAGGATGGGTGAAAAACTGTTTTTT	CASRPDRMGEKLFF
TRBV9	TRBD1	TRBJ1-2	few	TGTGCCAGCAGCGGAGACAGGGACGGCTACACCTTC	CASSGDRDGYTF
TRBV28	TRBD1	TRBJ2-7	.	TGTGCCAGCATCTCGTGGGACAGGGGGGCCGGCGAGCAGTACTTC	CASISWDRGAGEQYF
TRBV5-5	TRBD1	TRBJ2-3	.	TGTGCCAGCAGCCGACGTGGACAGGACACAGATACGCAGTATTTT	CASSRRGQDTDTQYF
TRBV28	TRBD1	TRBJ1-3	once	TGTGCCAGCAGTTTGTGGGGACAGGGAAACACCATATATTTT	CASSLWGQGNTIYF
TRBV19	.	TRBJ2-2	.	TGTGCCAGTAGTATAGAACAGGGCATATTAACCGGGGAGCTGTTTTTT	CASSIEQGILTGELFF
TRBV2	.	TRBJ1-1	.	TGTGCCAGCAGTGTCGAACACCTGAACACTGAAGCTTTCTTT	CASSVEHLNTEAFF
TRBV5-4	TRBD1	TRBJ1-1	.	TGTGCCAGCAGCTCGGGGACAGGGTTTAGAAAAACTGAAGCTTTCTTT	CASSSGTGFRKTEAFF
TRBV5-1	.	TRBJ1-1	.	TGCGCCAGCAGCTTGGGGGACAAGAACACTGAAGCTTTCTTT	CASSLGDKNTEAFF
TRBV6-5	.	TRBJ2-5	.	TGTGCCAGCAGTTACGTCGCAGATGAGACCCAGTACTTC	CASSYVADETQYF
TRBV28	.	TRBJ2-7	.	TGTGCCAGCACCCCGGGTTATAGCTCCTACGAGCAGTACTTC	CASTPGYSSYEQYF
TRBV30	.	TRBJ2-1	.	TGTGCCTGGAGTGTATACATGAACAATGAGCAGTTCTTC	CAWSVYMNNEQFF